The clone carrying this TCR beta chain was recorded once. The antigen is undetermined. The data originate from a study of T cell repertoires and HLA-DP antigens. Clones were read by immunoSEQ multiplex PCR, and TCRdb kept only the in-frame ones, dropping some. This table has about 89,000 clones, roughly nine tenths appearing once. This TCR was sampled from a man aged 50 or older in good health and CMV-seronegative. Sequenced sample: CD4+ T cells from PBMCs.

The CDR3 sequence: CASSRESTSYGYTF. In DNA form, the CDR3 reads TGTGCCAGCAGTAGGGAATCAACCAGCTATGGCTACACCTTC. The chain recombines TRBV2 with TRBJ1-2; D gene uncertain. Germline loops: CDR1 SNHLY, CDR2 FYNNEI. The CDR3 consists of 14 residues. V dropped 5 bases and J dropped 4 bases, with 14 bases sitting between them. Together with reference TRBV2 and TRBJ1-2, the CDR3 gives the full variable domain: EPEVTQTPSHQVTQMGQEVILRCVPISNHLYFYWYRQILGQKVEFLVSFYNNEISEKSEIFDDQFSVERPDGSNFTLKIRSTKLEDSAMYFCASSRESTSYGYTFGSGTRLTVV.